The T cell receptor (beta chain) described here comes from a study of Graves' ophthalmopathy and Graves' hyperthyroidism (dated by TCRdb to between 2017 and 2018). Background on the whole study: Peripheral blood was collected before any treatment was given, at the time of initial diagnosis. TCR beta repertoire signatures were used to distinguish Graves' ophthalmopathy from Graves' hyperthyroidism and to predict progression to ophthalmopathy. In total, 135 blood samples were TCR-sequenced: approximately 42 ophthalmopathy, some 80 hyperthyroidism and some 17 hyperthyroidism-to-ophthalmopathy patients. To explore V-J signatures that separate ophthalmopathy from hyperthyroidism, a discovery set of fewer than 110 patients was enrolled, consisting of about 45 with ophthalmopathy and roughly 60 with stable hyperthyroidism. An independent validation cohort was composed of roughly 18 hyperthyroidism patients and some 16 patients who later progressed from hyperthyroidism to ophthalmopathy. In 6 or 7 hyperthyroidism patients, T-cell repertoires of thyroid tissue and blood were compared. Following sampling, methimazole starting at 30 mg daily was administered to hyperthyroidism patients, and high-dose intravenous methylprednisolone was administered to ophthalmopathy patients. Results and caveats for the whole study, not just this receptor: No statistical method was used to set the sample size in advance, and the investigators knew which group each participant was assigned to. In validation, the model predicted ophthalmopathy progression with about 71% sensitivity and 72.22% specificity; some twelve predicted patients were CT-confirmed with GO in a median of around 6 months. Most expanded thyroid clonotypes with a frequency above 0.001 also appeared in blood, which suggests that blood repertoires may reflect the immune response in the thyroid. In cross-validation, the 13-signature model distinguished ophthalmopathy from stable hyperthyroidism with just over 85% sensitivity and 81% to 82% specificity, while in the test set the corresponding values were about 80% and 75%.

Ophthalmopathy patients had moderately to severely active disease, Clinical Activity Score of at least 3, NOSPECS grade of at least 4, and disease duration under 3 months. Anyone with other autoimmune diseases, uncontrolled infections, pregnancy or lactation was excluded from the study. Diagnosis relied on clinical symptoms, serum thyroxine, TRAb, thyroid ultrasound and orbital computed tomography. Using Ficoll-Paque density gradient centrifugation, PBMCs were isolated from 10 ml of fresh peripheral blood. Total RNA was extracted using Trizol reagent, and RNA quality was checked on an Agilent 2100 Bioanalyzer. As concerns this clonotype: No antigen is known for it. One junction end disagrees with the germline gene, perhaps due to a read error.

TCR beta CDR3 regions were amplified from RNA transcripts for repertoire sequencing. A first-round RT-PCR used HTBI primers with the Qiagen OneStep RT-PCR kit, followed by a second-round multiplex PCR, size selection and purification. The libraries underwent paired-end sequencing with 100 bp reads on an Illumina HiSeq2000. Per the original workflow: SOAPnuke was used to process the reads, removing any read that contained adapters or uncalled bases, had a mean Phred below 15, or lacked an exact match to the constant primer or identifier. High-quality paired reads were merged with COPE v1.2.5. Each unique nucleotide sequence was defined as a clonotype, and clonotypes were aligned to IMGT TRB V, D and J references with MiTCR v1.1. Analysis was restricted to V-J combinations with a frequency above 0.0001, which covered roughly 99% of repertoires. A TCR clonal expansion and chaos score per V-J combination was defined as the ratio of F50 clonal expansion to chaos observed in the TCRdist matrix. Welch's t-statistics and random forest were used to reduce the features to around 13 V-J combinations, which were then used as input to a naive Bayes classifier. The Morisita-Horn index was used to measure how similar the thyroid and blood repertoires were. The public reads were quality trimmed at Q25 with fastp and then assembled into clones with MiXCR by TCRdb, keeping productive beta chains. Each entry merges the rows of one CDR3 protein and shows their most common DNA and genes. The V and J calls shown here were made by TCRdb, not taken from the authors' results. The sample table records 740,000 or so distinct CDR3 sequences; approximately 40% of these occur just once. Together, the top ten hold 40% to 55% of the sample.

The sequencing sample was made of peripheral blood. The sequence derives from an adult man with Graves' ophthalmopathy.

This receptor has the CDR3 CASSEFEQPLHF. The DNA sequence reads TGTGCCAGCAGTGAATTCGAACAGCCCCTGCATTTT. The V and J genes are TRBV6-1 and TRBJ1-5, with an unclear D gene assignment. The CDR3 runs 12 residues from the cysteine to the phenylalanine. Just CDR3 DNA is preserved here, 36 bases in frame from base 1. Per the germline V gene, MNHNS is the CDR1 and SASEGT is the CDR2.